This T cell receptor beta chain was observed in a study of control samples from healthy donors and cancer patients. The CDR3 has 13 amino acids. V was pared by 5 bases and J by 9 bases, with 6 bases of the junction left unmatched. Germline lookup yields CDR1 KGHSH and CDR2 LQKENI. Measured with immunoSEQ multiplex PCR; TCRdb has only the in-frame clones, and not every one. The data hold some 150,000 clones, with over 90% observed a single time. The chain employs TRBV18 and TRBJ2-1; TRBD2 aligns across 8 bases. Sequenced sample: blood. The clonotype comes from a man aged 50-59 years in good health. This chain's CDR3 is CASSSSGSGEQFF. CDR3 DNA: TGTGCCAGCTCATCCAGCGGGAGTGGTGAGCAGTTCTTC.